What follows describes a single T cell receptor (beta chain). Its cognate antigen is unknown. The CDR3 loop spans 15 amino acids. V lost 5 bases and J lost 2, with 16 bases in between. CDR1 and CDR2 (germline): SEHNR, FQNEAQ (reference sequence). This sample was included in a study of identical twins. Study-wide results and caveats: Models underestimated TCR alpha sharing (out-of-frame) in monozygotic twins.

TCRdb itself ran the 5' RACE reads through MiXCR, one entry per CDR3 protein. The sample has 600,000 to 800,000 distinct CDR3 sequences; 21% are singletons. The same data also contributed to another study, on T cells expressing NK-cell markers. That report adds: Sorted CD3+CD56+NKG2C+, CD3+CD56+NKG2C- and CD3+CD56-NKG2C+ T cells provided the TCR beta repertoires. The dominant NKG2C+ clonotypes represented 1.0-7.0% of CD8+ T cells in over 5 donors. There were a few donors in whom these clonotypes also led the CD3+CD56-NKG2C+ fraction.

The receptor was derived from a woman aged 18-30 years in good health. The specimen was PBMCs. The V and J genes are TRBV7-9 and TRBJ2-7; D gene ambiguous. CDR3 sequence (DNA): TGTGCCAGCAGCCCAGCCATGACCGGTACCTACGAGCAGTACTTC. It translates to CASSPAMTGTYEQYF.